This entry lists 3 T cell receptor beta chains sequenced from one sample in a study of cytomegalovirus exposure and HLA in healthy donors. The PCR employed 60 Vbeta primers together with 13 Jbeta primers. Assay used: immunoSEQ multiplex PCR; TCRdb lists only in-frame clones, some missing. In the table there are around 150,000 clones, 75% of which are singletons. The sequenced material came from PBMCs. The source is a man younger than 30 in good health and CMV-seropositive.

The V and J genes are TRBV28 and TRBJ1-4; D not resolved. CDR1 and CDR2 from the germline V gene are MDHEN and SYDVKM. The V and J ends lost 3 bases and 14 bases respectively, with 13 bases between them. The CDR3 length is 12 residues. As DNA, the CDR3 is TGTGCCAGCAGTTTGGGAGTAGGGCGGCTGTTTTTT. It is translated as CASSLGVGRLFF.

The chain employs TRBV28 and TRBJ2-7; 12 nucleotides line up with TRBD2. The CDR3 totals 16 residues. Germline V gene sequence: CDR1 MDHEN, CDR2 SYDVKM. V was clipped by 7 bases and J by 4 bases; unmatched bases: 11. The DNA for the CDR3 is TGTGCCAGCATCCCCACACCTAGCGGGAGGGTATACGAGCAGTACTTC. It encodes CASIPTPSGRVYEQYF.

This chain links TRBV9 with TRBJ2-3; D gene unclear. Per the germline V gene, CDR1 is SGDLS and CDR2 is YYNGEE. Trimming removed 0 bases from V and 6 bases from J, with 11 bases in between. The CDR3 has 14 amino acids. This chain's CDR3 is CASSVVESSDTQYF. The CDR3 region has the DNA TGTGCCAGCAGCGTAGTTGAGAGTTCGGATACGCAGTATTTT.